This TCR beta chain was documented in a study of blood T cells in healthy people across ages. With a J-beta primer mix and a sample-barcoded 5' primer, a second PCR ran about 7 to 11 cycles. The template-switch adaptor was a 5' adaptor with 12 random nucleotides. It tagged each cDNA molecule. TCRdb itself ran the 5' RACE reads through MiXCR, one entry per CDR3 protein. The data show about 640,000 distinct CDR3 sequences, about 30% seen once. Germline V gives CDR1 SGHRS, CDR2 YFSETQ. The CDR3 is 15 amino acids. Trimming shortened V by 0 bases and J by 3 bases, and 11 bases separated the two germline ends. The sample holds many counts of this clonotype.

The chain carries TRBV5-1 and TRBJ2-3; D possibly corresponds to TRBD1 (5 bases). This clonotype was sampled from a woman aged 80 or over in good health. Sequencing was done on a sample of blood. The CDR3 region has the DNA TGCGCCAGCAGCTTGGTAGGGGTGAAAACAGATACGCAGTATTTT. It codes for CASSLVGVKTDTQYF.